A single sample is the source of the 7 T cell receptor beta chains below, sequenced in a study of monozygotic twins with inflammatory bowel disease. TCRdb reprocessed the 5' RACE reads, with one entry per CDR3 protein and no DNA. This sample's clone table lists under 200,000 distinct CDR3 sequences. The specimen was blood. These receptors were obtained from a human donor with ulcerative colitis or Crohn's disease, or a healthy co-twin of an affected twin (not recorded which).

The gene calls are TRBV12-3 or TRBV12-4 and TRBJ1-5. This CDR3 contains 15 residues. The CDR3 sequence: CASSLEGEGNQPQHF.

This chain uses TRBV29-1 with TRBJ1-1; the TCRdb call, TRBD1, lacks DNA for checking. CDR1 and CDR2 from the germline V gene are SQVTM and ANQGSEA. The CDR3 length is 15 residues. This CDR3 reads CSVAGHRAGNTEAFF.

This chain links TRBV7-9 with TRBJ2-5; as DNA is missing, the TRBD1 call by TCRdb cannot be tested. Germline values: CDR1 SEHNR, CDR2 FQNEAQ (reference sequence). The CDR3 has 14 amino acids. The CDR3 loop is CASSPGTGEETQYF.

This chain links TRBV18 with TRBJ2-1; TCRdb lists TRBD2, though no DNA is available to test this call. The CDR3 is 17 amino acids. CDR1 is KGHSH and CDR2 is LQKENI in the germline V gene. The CDR3: CASSPPDRTLSYNEQFF. Complete variable domain (other parts from reference TRBV18 and TRBJ2-1): NAGVMQNPRHLVRRRGQEARLRCSPMKGHSHVYWYRQLPEEGLKFMVYLQKENIIDESGMPKERFSAEFPKEGPSILRIQQVVRGDSAAYFCASSPPDRTLSYNEQFFGPGTRLTVL.

The V call is TRBV19, the J call TRBJ1-1. Germline V CDR1 and CDR2: LNHDA, SQIVND (reference sequence). The CDR3 is 12 residues long. The CDR3 loop reads CASSIGLTEAFF.

V usage is TRBV29-1 and J usage is TRBJ1-1; the TCRdb D gene call, TRBD1, has no DNA to confirm it. Germline-derived CDR1 and CDR2 are SQVTM and ANQGSEA. The CDR3 has 13 residues. The CDR3 loop is CSVGGGDLTEAFF.

The chain has TRBV7-3 and TRBJ2-6; TCRdb lists TRBD2, though no DNA is available to test this call. CDR1 is SGHTA, CDR2 FQGTGA, per germline. The CDR3 spans 15 residues. This CDR3 is CASSLQRAGANVLTF.